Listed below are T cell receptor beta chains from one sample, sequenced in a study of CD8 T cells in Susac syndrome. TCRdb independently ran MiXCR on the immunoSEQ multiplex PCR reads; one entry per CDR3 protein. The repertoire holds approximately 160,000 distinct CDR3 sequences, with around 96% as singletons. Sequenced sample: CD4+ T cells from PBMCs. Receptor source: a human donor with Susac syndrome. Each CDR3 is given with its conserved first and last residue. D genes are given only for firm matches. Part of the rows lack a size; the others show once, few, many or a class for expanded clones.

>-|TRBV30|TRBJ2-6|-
TGTGCCTGGAGTGTGAAAAGAAGGACGGGCTCTGGGGCCAACGTCCTGACTTTC
CAWSVKRRTGSGANVLTF
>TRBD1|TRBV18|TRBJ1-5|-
TGTGCCAGCTCATCGACAGGGTTGAATCAGCCCCAGCATTTT
CASSSTGLNQPQHF
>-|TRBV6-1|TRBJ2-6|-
TGTGCCAGCAGTCCCCCTCGGGGAATCCCCCCCTCTGGGGCCAACGTCCTGACTTTC
CASSPPRGIPPSGANVLTF
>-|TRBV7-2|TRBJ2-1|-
TGTGCCTCCAAGGCTGGCGAGAGCTCCTACAATGAGCAGTTCTTC
CASKAGESSYNEQFF
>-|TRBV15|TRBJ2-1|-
TGTGCCACCAGCAGAGAACAGGGTGTGGATGAGCAGTTCTTC
CATSREQGVDEQFF
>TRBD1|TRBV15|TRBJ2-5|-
TGTGCCACCAGCAGAGACTCGACAGGGGACGGGAAGACCCAGTACTTC
CATSRDSTGDGKTQYF
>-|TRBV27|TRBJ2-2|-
TGTGCCAGCCTCTCGTCTTTGGGTGGCACCGGGGAGCTGTTTTTT
CASLSSLGGTGELFF
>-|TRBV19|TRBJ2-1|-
TGTGCCAGTAGAGGCGGGTCCCTATACAATGAGCAGTTCTTC
CASRGGSLYNEQFF
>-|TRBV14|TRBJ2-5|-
TGTGCCAGCAGTCAGTCCGACAGCCCGGGTGTGACCCAGTACTTC
CASSQSDSPGVTQYF
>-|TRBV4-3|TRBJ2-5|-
TGCGCCAGCAGCCAAGGGTCGCGCGGTCAAGAGACCCAGTACTTC
CASSQGSRGQETQYF
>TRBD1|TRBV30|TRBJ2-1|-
TGTGCCTGGAGTCATCCGGGACAGGGCTACAATGAGCAGTTCTTC
CAWSHPGQGYNEQFF
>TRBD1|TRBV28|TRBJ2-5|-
TGTGCCAGCAGTTTGACGACAGGGTGGGGGCAAGAGACCCAGTACTTC
CASSLTTGWGQETQYF
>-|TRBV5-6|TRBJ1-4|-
TGTGCCAGCAGCTTTCTGTCGGCAGAGGAAAAACTGTTTTTT
CASSFLSAEEKLFF
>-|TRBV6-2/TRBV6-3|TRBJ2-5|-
TGTGCCAGCAGTCCCTCCCACCCGGGCGGGGAGACCCAGTACTTC
CASSPSHPGGETQYF
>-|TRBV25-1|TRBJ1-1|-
TGTGCCAGCAGCCCTGCTACAGCCATGAACACTGAAGCTTTCTTT
CASSPATAMNTEAFF
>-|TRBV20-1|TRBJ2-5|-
TGCAGTGCCGGAGGGATCGAGACCCAGTACTTC
CSAGGIETQYF
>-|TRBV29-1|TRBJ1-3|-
TGCAGCGTTACAACCCCCCCCTCTGGAAACACCATATATTTT
CSVTTPPSGNTIYF
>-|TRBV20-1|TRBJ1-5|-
TGCAGTGCTGGGAGGTTGGGGGATCAGCCCCAGCATTTT
CSAGRLGDQPQHF
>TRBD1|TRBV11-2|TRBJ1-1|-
TGTGCCAGCAGCTCCTGGACAGGGTACACTGAAGCTTTCTTT
CASSSWTGYTEAFF
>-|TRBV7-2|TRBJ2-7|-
TGTGCCAGCAGCTTTAGTGCCGGGAAGGTGACGCGGGAGCAGTACTTC
CASSFSAGKVTREQYF
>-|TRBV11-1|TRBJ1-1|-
TGTGCCAGCAGCGCAGGGTCGGTGGGCACTGAAGCTTTCTTT
CASSAGSVGTEAFF
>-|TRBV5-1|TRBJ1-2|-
TGCGCCAGCAGCTTGTTAACGCAGGGGTCGGATGGCTACACCTTC
CASSLLTQGSDGYTF
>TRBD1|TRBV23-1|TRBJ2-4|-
TGCGCCAGCAGGACGCCGGGACAGAGCATTCAGTACTTC
CASRTPGQSIQYF
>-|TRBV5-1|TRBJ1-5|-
TGCGCCAGCGGACAGCCCCAGCATTTT
CASGQPQHF
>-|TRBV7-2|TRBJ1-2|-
TGTGCCAGCAGCTTAGCGGGAAAAGATGGCTACACCTTC
CASSLAGKDGYTF
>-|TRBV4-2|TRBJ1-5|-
TGTGCCAGCAGCCAAGTAGGCAGAAGCAATCAGCCCCAGCATTTT
CASSQVGRSNQPQHF
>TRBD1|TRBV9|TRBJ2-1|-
TGTGCCAGCAGCGAGGGACAGGATTTGGAGCAGTTCTTC
CASSEGQDLEQFF
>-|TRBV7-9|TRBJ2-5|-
TGTGCCAGCACCCAGGGGGGGGCCCAAGAGACCCAGTACTTC
CASTQGGAQETQYF
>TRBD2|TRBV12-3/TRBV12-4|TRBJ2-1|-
TGTGCCAGCAGGGGGTCTAGCGGGGGCCACAATGAGCAGTTCTTC
CASRGSSGGHNEQFF
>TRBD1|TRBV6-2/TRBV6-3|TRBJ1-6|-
TGTGCCAGCAGCACGACAGGGCTCAATTCACCCCTCCACTTT
CASSTTGLNSPLHF
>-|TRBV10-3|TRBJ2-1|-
TGTGCCATCAGTCCGGGACGGATGTACAATGAGCAGTTCTTC
CAISPGRMYNEQFF
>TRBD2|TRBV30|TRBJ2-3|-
TGTGCCTGGGAAGCGGGAGGTGCAGATACGCAGTATTTT
CAWEAGGADTQYF
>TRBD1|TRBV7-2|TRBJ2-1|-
TGTGCCAGCAGCTTCGTCCGGGACAGTGCATACAATGAGCAGTTCTTC
CASSFVRDSAYNEQFF
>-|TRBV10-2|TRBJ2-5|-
TGCGCCAGCAGAGGAGTATTGGGAGAGACCCAGTACTTC
CASRGVLGETQYF
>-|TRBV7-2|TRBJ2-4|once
TGTGCCAGCAGCTTAAGGGCAGGCTTAACCAAAAACATTCAGTACTTC
CASSLRAGLTKNIQYF
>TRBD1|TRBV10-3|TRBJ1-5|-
TGTGCCATCAGTGAGGGACAGGGCGGGGAGCAGCCCCAGCATTTT
CAISEGQGGEQPQHF
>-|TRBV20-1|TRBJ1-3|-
TGCAGTGCGCTCCGGGACTCCTCTAGCTCTGGAAACACCATATATTTT
CSALRDSSSSGNTIYF
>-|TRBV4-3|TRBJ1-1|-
TGCGCCAGCAGCCAAGCGCTCCTGAACACTGAAGCTTTCTTT
CASSQALLNTEAFF
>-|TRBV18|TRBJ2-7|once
TGTGCCAGCTCACCGACGGGGAGTGGGAGATCCTACGAGCAGTACTTC
CASSPTGSGRSYEQYF
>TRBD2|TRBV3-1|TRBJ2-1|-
TGTGCCAGCAGCCAGGCGGGAGAAAACAATGAGCAGTTCTTC
CASSQAGENNEQFF
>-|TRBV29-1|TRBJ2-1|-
TGCAGCGTTGAGAAGGGGTTCCCCAATGAGCAGTTCTTC
CSVEKGFPNEQFF
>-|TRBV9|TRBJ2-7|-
TGTGCCAGCAGCGTAACAGCCATTAACGAGCAGTACTTC
CASSVTAINEQYF
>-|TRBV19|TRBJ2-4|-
TGTGCCAGTAGTACCGGCCCAAACGGGGTGAACATTCAGTACTTC
CASSTGPNGVNIQYF
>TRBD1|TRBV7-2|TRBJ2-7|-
TGTGCCAGCAGCTTAGAGGGACAGTTCTACGAGCAGTACTTC
CASSLEGQFYEQYF
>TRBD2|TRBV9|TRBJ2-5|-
TGTGCCAGCAGCGTGGGGACTAGCGACCAGTCGACCCAGTACTTC
CASSVGTSDQSTQYF